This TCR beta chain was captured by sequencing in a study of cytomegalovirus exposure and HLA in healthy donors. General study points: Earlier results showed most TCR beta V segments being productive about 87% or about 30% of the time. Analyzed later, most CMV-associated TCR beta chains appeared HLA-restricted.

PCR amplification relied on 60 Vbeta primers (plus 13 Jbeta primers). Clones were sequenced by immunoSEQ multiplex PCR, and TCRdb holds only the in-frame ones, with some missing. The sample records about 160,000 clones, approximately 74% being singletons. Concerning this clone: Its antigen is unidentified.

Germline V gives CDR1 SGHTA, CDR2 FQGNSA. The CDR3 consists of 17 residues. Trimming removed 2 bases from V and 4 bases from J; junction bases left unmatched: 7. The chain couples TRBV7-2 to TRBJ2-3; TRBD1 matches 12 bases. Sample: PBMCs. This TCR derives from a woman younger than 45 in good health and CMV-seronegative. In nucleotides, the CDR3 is TGTGCCAGCAGCTTAATTGGCGGGACAGGGGGCGCAGATACGCAGTATTTT. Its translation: CASSLIGGTGGADTQYF.